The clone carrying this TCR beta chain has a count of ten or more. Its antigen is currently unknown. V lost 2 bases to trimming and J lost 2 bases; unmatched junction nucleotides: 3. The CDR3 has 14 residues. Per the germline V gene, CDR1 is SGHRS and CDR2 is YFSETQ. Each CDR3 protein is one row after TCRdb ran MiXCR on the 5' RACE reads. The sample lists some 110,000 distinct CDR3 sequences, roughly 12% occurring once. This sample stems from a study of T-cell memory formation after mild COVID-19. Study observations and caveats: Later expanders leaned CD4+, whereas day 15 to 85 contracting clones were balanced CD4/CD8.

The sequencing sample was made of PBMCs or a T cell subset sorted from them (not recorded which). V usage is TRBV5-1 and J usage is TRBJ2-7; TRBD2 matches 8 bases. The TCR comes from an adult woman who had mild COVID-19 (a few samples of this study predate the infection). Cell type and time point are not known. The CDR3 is CASSFGAGAYEQYF. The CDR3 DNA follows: TGCGCCAGCAGCTTCGGAGCGGGAGCCTACGAGCAGTACTTC.